The source of this TCR beta chain is a study of T cell responses to AZD1222 COVID-19 vaccine (dated by TCRdb to the early 2020s). Background on the whole study: Because spike-specific TCR depth and breadth did not differ between the two schedules, AZD1222 recipients who got a second dose at roughly 4 weeks were pooled with those who got a second dose at roughly 12 weeks. A total of 233 trial participants underwent TCR sequencing, of whom 207 received two doses of AZD1222 and about 25 received two doses of the MenACWY control vaccine. Trial participants were enrolled by age into 18-55, 56-69 and 70-plus year subgroups, with roughly 150, 30 and 60 TCR-sequenced participants respectively. Results the study describes overall, beyond this receptor: After two AZD1222 doses, spike-specific TCR breadth and depth were significantly higher than at day 0 and than in MenACWY recipients. Because no day 14 peak-response samples were available, the repertoires could be characterized only after the peak T cell response. Participants were mostly white British and included more females than males, and it was suggested by the authors that clonal diversity may have been underestimated. Reportedly, almost half of the unique spike-specific TCRs recognized epitopes lying outside the regions that are mutated in the B.1.351 and B.1.1.7 variants. CD4 TCRs associated with the vaccine covered the entire spike protein, and the dominant responses were in regions 160-218 and 743-854. Only six AZD1222 recipients were SARS-CoV-2 seropositive at baseline, limiting conclusions about previously exposed vaccinees. The 56-69-year group was small, and its depth increase did not reach significance, likely because of low power.

In the paper's terms, the time point label means: baseline before first vaccination. Vaccinee samples came from UK trials COV001 and COV002, including a single-blind randomized controlled phase 2/3 trial of AZD1222 (ChAdOx1 nCoV-19) in healthy adults. For TCRbeta chain sequencing, PBMC samples from trial participants were taken at day 0 and at day 28 after the second dose. Comment on this clone: The clone's antigen remains unknown. Base-call qualities are not available, and no considerably larger clone is one nucleotide away.

The CDR3 regions of human TCRbeta chains were analyzed by immunosequencing. As for how the authors treated the data: Repertoire TCRs were checked for matches against a reference library of SARS-CoV-2-specific TCRs that had been generated using the MIRA antigen-specificity platform. Breadth was defined as the fraction of unique TCRs that were SARS-CoV-2-associated, and depth was defined as the fraction of total T cells that were SARS-CoV-2-associated. Using the MIRA data, each spike-specific TCR was assigned both to the spike region to which the TCR was reactive and to a CD4 or CD8 class. Log10-transformed breadth and depth values were compared by one-way ANOVA with Sidak's multiple comparisons tests. TCRdb holds this immuneACCESS table with in-frame rearrangements only. Some clones are missing; in checked studies, unresolved V genes explain under half, and the rest has no known cause. V and J calls plus clone size are reproduced from that table; the DNA served to infer D and trimming. The sample table contains 200,000 or so clones; only one count was recorded for 92% of them. The top ten hold roughly 10% of the sample.

CDR1 and CDR2 (SGHAT, FQNNGV) derive from the germline V gene. Counted from cysteine to phenylalanine, this CDR3 has 14 amino acids. The retained sequence is limited to the CDR3, 42 bases, with the frame set at the first base. Trimming takes 2 bases from V and 9 bases from J, and the germline ends sit 11 bases apart. This receptor was identified in an adult in good health. The sequence joins TRBV11-2 to TRBJ1-6; there is no confident call for the D gene. The input for sequencing was peripheral blood, taken on day 0 of AZD1222 vaccination. Here the CDR3 is given as CASSLTESVSPLHF. The nucleotide sequence is TGTGCCAGCAGCTTAACGGAGAGCGTTTCACCCCTCCACTTT. The full variable domain, completed from the reference TRBV11-2 and TRBJ1-6 proteins outside the CDR3, reads EAGVAQSPRYKIIEKRQSVAFWCNPISGHATLYWYQQILGQGPKLLIQFQNNGVVDDSQLPKDRFSAERLKGVDSTLKIQPAKLEDSAVYLCASSLTESVSPLHFGNGTRLTVT.